The 11 T cell receptor beta chains in this list originate from one sample, sequenced in a study of control samples from healthy donors and cancer patients. The repertoire was sequenced with immunoSEQ multiplex PCR; TCRdb's copy has only in-frame clones and lacks some. This sample has some 140,000 clones; just under 95% occur once, and the top ten carry 11%. Sequencing input: blood. These receptor sequences come from a man aged 25 to 40 in good health.

The chain combines TRBV29-1 with TRBJ1-3, with unresolved D. CDR1 and CDR2 from the germline V gene are SQVTM and ANQGSEA. V was shortened by 2 bases and J by 3 bases, with 5 bases between the two germline ends. The CDR3 consists of 12 residues. CDR3 nucleotides: TGCAGCGTTGAACAAGTTGGAAACACCATATATTTT. Amino acids: CSVEQVGNTIYF.

The chain combines TRBV6-1 with TRBJ2-7; unclear D gene. Germline V gives CDR1 MNHNS, CDR2 SASEGT. V was shortened by 2 bases and J by 5 bases, with 19 bases between the two germline ends. CDR3 length: 16 amino acids. CDR3 amino acids: CASSESVSVQGDEQYF. The CDR3 nucleotides read TGTGCCAGCAGTGAATCCGTATCTGTACAAGGTGACGAGCAGTACTTC.

V is TRBV11-2 and J is TRBJ1-4; 11 nucleotides match TRBD1. The CDR3 is made up of 15 amino acids. Germline V CDR1 and CDR2: SGHAT, FQNNGV. J lost 7 bases, V lost 2 bases, and 3 bases had no gene match. The CDR3 coding sequence is TGTGCCAGCAGCTTATCCGGGACAGGGGGTGAAAAACTGTTTTTT. It encodes CASSLSGTGGEKLFF.

V and J are TRBV28 and TRBJ1-1; D perhaps matches TRBD1 (6 bases). The CDR3 loop spans 13 amino acids. Trimming shortened V by 7 bases and J by 4 bases, and 13 bases separated the two germline ends. Looked up from germline, CDR1 is MDHEN and CDR2 is SYDVKM. CDR3 in amino acids: CASKWGRGTEAFF. The DNA of the CDR3 is TGTGCCAGCAAGTGGGGGCGGGGCACTGAAGCTTTCTTT.

This chain joins TRBV5-3 and TRBJ2-7; 12 positions agree with TRBD2. TRBV5-3 belongs to the ORF category, with a function that is uncertain. The CDR3 length is 17 residues. The V segment lost 4 bases and the J segment 2 bases; nucleotides outside the gene matches: 10. CDR3 loop: CARSPRTSGMAPYEQYF. DNA of the CDR3: TGTGCCAGAAGCCCAAGGACTAGCGGGATGGCCCCCTACGAGCAGTACTTC.

With regard to this clone: The junction shows a germline mismatch at one end, possibly a read error. The chain employs TRBV7-7 and TRBJ2-1; 11 nucleotides match TRBD2. The CDR3 is 17 residues long. Germline assignment: CDR1 SSHAT and CDR2 FNYEAQ (reference sequence). In DNA, the CDR3 is TGTGCTAGCAGCCCAGGGCTAGCGGGAGGCCCCTACAATGAGCAGTTCTTC. It specifies CASSPGLAGGPYNEQFF.

The rearrangement joins TRBV28 to TRBJ2-7; tentative D call: TRBD1 (6 bases). Trimming took off 6 bases at V and 1 base at J, with 13 bases between the two ends. The CDR3 has 14 amino acids. The germline CDR1 and CDR2 sequences are MDHEN and SYDVKM. Here the CDR3 reads CASRQGFLSYEQYF. CDR3 coding DNA: TGTGCCAGCAGACAGGGATTCCTATCCTACGAGCAGTACTTC.

The chain combines TRBV5-8 with TRBJ1-5; unclear D gene. The ends were cut back, 4 bases at V and 0 bases at J, with 11 bases in the middle. CDR1 and CDR2 (germline): SGHTS, YDEGEE. There are 15 residues in the CDR3. CDR3 nucleotide sequence: TGTGCCAGCAGCCACGGACGGCCTAGCAATCAGCCCCAGCATTTT. Amino acid sequence: CASSHGRPSNQPQHF. The full variable domain, in which reference TRBV5-8 and TRBJ1-5 provide the parts outside the CDR3, is EAGVTQSPTHLIKTRGQQATLRCSPISGHTSVYWYQQALGLGLQFLLWYDEGEERNRGNFPPRFSGRQFPNYSSELNVNALELEDSALYLCASSHGRPSNQPQHFGDGTRLSIL.

This chain connects TRBV10-2 to TRBJ2-7, with 7 bases identical to TRBD1. Germline V lookup: CDR1 WSHSY, CDR2 SAAADI. The CDR3 is 13 amino acids. The trim removed 7 bases at V and 6 bases at J, leaving 9 bases unmatched. The CDR3 DNA sequence: TGCGCCAGCATTAAGGACAGGAAAGGCGAGCAGTACTTC. Translation gives CASIKDRKGEQYF.

The chain has TRBV4-2 and TRBJ2-1; D gene ambiguous. The germline V gene has CDR1 LGHNA and CDR2 YNFKEQ. Between the trimmed V and J ends, which lost 5 bases and 5 bases, there was a span of 16 bases. This CDR3 spans 15 amino acids. The CDR3 DNA sequence: TGTGCCAGCAGCACCCGAGACGGCGCTGACAATGAGCAGTTCTTC. Its translation: CASSTRDGADNEQFF.

The chain uses TRBV6-4 and TRBJ1-1, with D unclear. The length of the CDR3 is 13 residues. With 3 bases removed from V and 0 bases from J, the gap between germline ends came to 5 bases. Per the germline V gene, CDR1 is MRHNA and CDR2 is SNTAGT. CDR3 DNA sequence: TGTGCCAGCAGTGAGGGTTTGAACACTGAAGCTTTCTTT. It translates to CASSEGLNTEAFF.